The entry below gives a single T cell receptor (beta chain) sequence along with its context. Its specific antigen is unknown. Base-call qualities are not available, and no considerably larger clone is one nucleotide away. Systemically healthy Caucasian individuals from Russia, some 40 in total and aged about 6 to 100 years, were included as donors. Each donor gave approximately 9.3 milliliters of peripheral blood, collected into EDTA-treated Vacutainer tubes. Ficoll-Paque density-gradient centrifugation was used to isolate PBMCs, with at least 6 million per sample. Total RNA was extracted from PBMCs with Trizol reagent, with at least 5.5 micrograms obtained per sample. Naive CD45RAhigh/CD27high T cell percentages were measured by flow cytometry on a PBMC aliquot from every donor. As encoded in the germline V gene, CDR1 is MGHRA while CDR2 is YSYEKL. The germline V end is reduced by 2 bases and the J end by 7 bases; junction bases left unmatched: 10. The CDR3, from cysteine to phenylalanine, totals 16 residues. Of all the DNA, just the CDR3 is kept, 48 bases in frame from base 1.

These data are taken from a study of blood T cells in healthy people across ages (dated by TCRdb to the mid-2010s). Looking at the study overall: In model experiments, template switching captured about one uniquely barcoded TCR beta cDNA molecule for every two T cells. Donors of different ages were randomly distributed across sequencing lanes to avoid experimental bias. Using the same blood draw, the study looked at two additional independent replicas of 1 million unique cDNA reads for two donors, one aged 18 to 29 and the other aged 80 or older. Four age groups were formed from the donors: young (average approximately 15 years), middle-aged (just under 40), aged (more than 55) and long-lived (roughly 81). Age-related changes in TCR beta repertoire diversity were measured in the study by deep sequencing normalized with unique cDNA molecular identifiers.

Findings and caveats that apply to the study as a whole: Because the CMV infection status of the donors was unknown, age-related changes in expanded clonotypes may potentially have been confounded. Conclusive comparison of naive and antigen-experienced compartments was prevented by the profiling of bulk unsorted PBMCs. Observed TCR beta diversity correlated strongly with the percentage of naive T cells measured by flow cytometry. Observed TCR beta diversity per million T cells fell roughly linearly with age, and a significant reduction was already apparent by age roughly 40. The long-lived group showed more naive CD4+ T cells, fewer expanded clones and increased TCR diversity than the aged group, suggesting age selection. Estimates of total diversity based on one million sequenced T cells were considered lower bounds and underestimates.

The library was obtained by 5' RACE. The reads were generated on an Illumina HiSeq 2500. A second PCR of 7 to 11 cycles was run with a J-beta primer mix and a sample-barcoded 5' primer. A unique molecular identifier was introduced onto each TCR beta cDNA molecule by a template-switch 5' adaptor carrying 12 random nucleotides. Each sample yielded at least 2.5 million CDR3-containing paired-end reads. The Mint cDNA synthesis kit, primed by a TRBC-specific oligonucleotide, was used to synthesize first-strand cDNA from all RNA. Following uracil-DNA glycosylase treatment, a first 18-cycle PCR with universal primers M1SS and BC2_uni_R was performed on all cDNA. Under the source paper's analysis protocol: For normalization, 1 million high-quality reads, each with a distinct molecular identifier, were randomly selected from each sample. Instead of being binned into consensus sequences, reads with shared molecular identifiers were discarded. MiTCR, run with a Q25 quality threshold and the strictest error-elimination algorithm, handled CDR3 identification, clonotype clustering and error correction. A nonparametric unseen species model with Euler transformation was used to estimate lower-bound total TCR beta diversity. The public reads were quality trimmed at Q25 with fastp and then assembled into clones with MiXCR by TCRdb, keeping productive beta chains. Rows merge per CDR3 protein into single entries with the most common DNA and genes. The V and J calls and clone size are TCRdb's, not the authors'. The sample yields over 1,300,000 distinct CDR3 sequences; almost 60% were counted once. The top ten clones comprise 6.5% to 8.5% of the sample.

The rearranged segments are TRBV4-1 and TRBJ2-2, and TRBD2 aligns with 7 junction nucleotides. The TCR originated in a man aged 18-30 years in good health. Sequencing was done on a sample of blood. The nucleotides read TGCGCCAGCAGCCAAAGCCCAGCGGGACTTATCGGGGAGCTGTTTTTT. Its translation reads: CASSQSPAGLIGELFF.